These 10 T cell receptor beta chains share one sample of origin, sequenced in a study of blood T cell repertoires in COVID-19. Assay: immunoSEQ multiplex PCR; the TCRdb copy retains only in-frame clones and omits some. The sample shows 200,000 to 250,000 clones, about four fifths of them seen only once. Sequencing input: PBMCs or T cells enriched from blood (not recorded which). All receptors derive from a woman between 45 and 65 years old who had been exposed to COVID-19.

This rearrangement joins TRBV5-1 to TRBJ1-1, with D uncertain. V shed 0 bases and J shed 10 bases, with 7 bases lying between them. Germline CDR1 and CDR2: SGHRS and YFSETQ. The CDR3 consists of 11 residues. CDR3 residues: CASSLGPLAFF. CDR3 bases: TGCGCCAGCAGCTTGGGGCCGTTAGCTTTCTTT.

The V call is TRBV18, the J call TRBJ2-7, with 9 bases matching TRBD1. CDR3 size: 16 residues. Germline V CDR1 and CDR2: KGHSH, LQKENI. With 1 base clipped from V and 6 bases from J, the junction kept 10 bases outside the gene matches. The CDR3 DNA follows: TGTGCCAGCTCACCACTCCCGGGACAGGGTGGGTCCGAGCAGTACTTC. Translating it yields CASSPLPGQGGSEQYF. Drawing the rest from reference TRBV18 and TRBJ2-7, the complete variable domain is NAGVMQNPRHLVRRRGQEARLRCSPMKGHSHVYWYRQLPEEGLKFMVYLQKENIIDESGMPKERFSAEFPKEGPSILRIQQVVRGDSAAYFCASSPLPGQGGSEQYFGPGTRLTVT.

The gene calls are TRBV9 and TRBJ2-5; the match to TRBD1 covers 12 bases. CDR3 length: 19 amino acids. After removal of 3 bases from V and 0 bases from J, the junction contained 12 bases not matched to a gene. From germline, CDR1 is SGDLS and CDR2 YYNGEE. CDR3 coding DNA: TGTGCCAGCAGCGATCGAGGTGGGACAGGGGGCTTTAACCAAGAGACCCAGTACTTC. This gives the protein CASSDRGGTGGFNQETQYF. Together with reference TRBV9 and TRBJ2-5, the CDR3 gives the full variable domain: DSGVTQTPKHLITATGQRVTLRCSPRSGDLSVYWYQQSLDQGLQFLIQYYNGEERAKGNILERFSAQQFPDLHSELNLSSLELGDSALYFCASSDRGGTGGFNQETQYFGPGTRLLVL.

This rearrangement joins TRBV18 to TRBJ1-1; D may be TRBD1 (5 bases). CDR3 size: 14 residues. Germline CDR1 KGHSH, CDR2 LQKENI. V lost 4 bases, J lost 1 base, and 10 bases lay in between. The CDR3 reads CASSRGGSNTEAFF. Written as DNA, the CDR3 is TGTGCCAGCTCACGCGGGGGTTCGAACACTGAAGCTTTCTTT. The variable domain in full, with the rest retrieved from reference TRBV18 and TRBJ1-1, is NAGVMQNPRHLVRRRGQEARLRCSPMKGHSHVYWYRQLPEEGLKFMVYLQKENIIDESGMPKERFSAEFPKEGPSILRIQQVVRGDSAAYFCASSRGGSNTEAFFGQGTRLTVV.

This clone was found once. V is TRBV15 and J is TRBJ2-3; 8 bases match TRBD1. With 1 base clipped from V and 1 base from J, the junction kept 10 bases outside the gene matches. Germline values: CDR1 LNHNV, CDR2 YYDKDF (reference sequence). The CDR3 runs 18 residues. The CDR3 spells CATSRGPRQGTRTDTQYF. CDR3 sequence (DNA): TGTGCCACCAGCAGAGGCCCAAGACAGGGGACCCGCACAGATACGCAGTATTTT.

The V and J genes are TRBV11-2 and TRBJ1-1; D gene uncertain. The V end was cut by 6 bases, the J end by 0 bases, with 8 bases between. The CDR3 has 13 amino acids. Germline V CDR1 and CDR2: SGHAT, FQNNGV. The CDR3 sequence: CASRLGVNTEAFF. DNA of the CDR3: TGTGCCAGCAGGTTGGGAGTGAACACTGAAGCTTTCTTT.

This rearrangement joins TRBV20-1 to TRBJ1-1, with D uncertain. The CDR3 spans 11 residues. The V gene's germline CDR1 is DFQATT and CDR2 SNEGSKA (reference sequence). V was shortened by 6 bases and J by 5 bases, with 10 bases between the two germline ends. The CDR3 nucleotides are TGCAGTGCCAGGCCGGGAACTGAAGCTTTCTTT. This sequence encodes CSARPGTEAFF.

V gene TRBV5-1 combines with J gene TRBJ2-6, with D tentatively TRBD1 (5 bases). The germline gives CDR1 SGHRS, CDR2 YFSETQ. V lost 1 base and J 0 bases, leaving 8 bases between the germline ends. This CDR3 comprises 16 residues. For the CDR3, the DNA is TGCGCCAGCAGCTTGAGCAGGGTCTCTGGGGCCAACGTCCTGACTTTC. It yields the protein CASSLSRVSGANVLTF.

The chain uses TRBV5-4 and TRBJ2-3; tentatively, D is TRBD2 (5 bases). The CDR3 loop spans 15 amino acids. Germline CDR1 reads SGHNT; CDR2 reads YYREEE (reference sequence). Trimming took off 4 bases at V and 6 bases at J, with 18 bases between the two ends. This CDR3 reads CASSTSGAGLDTQYF. In DNA, the CDR3 is TGTGCCAGCAGCACAAGCGGCGCCGGGCTGGATACGCAGTATTTT.

This clone has only a few counts. This chain links TRBV7-9 with TRBJ2-7; 8 bases agree with TRBD2. The V gene end was trimmed by 2 bases and the J gene end by 0 bases; junction bases not matched to a gene: 12. This CDR3 contains 18 residues. Germline CDR1 reads SEHNR; CDR2 reads FQNEAQ (reference sequence). DNA of the CDR3: TGTGCCAGCAGCTTAATAGGCGGGGGGCCACGACTCTCCTACGAGCAGTACTTC. Translation gives CASSLIGGGPRLSYEQYF.